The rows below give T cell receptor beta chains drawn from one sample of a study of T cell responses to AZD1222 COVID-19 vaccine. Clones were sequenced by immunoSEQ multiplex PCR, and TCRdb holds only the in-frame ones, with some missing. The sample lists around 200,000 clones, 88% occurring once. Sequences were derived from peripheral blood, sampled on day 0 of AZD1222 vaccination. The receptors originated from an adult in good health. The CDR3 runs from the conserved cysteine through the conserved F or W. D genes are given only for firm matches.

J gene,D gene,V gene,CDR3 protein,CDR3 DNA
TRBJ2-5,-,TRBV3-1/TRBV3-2,CASSQEGARGETQYF,TGTGCCAGCAGCCAAGAAGGGGCCAGAGGGGAGACCCAGTACTTC
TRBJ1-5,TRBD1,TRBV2,CASSVQGALQPQHF,TGTGCCAGCAGTGTGCAGGGGGCGCTCCAGCCCCAGCATTTT
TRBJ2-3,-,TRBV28,CASSFEGVGDTQYF,TGTGCCAGCAGTTTCGAGGGGGTGGGAGATACGCAGTATTTT
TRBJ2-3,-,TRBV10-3,CAISEPNSRARDTQYF,TGTGCCATCAGTGAGCCTAATTCACGAGCAAGAGATACGCAGTATTTT
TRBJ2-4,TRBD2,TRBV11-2,CASSRAGGGNIQYF,TGTGCCAGCAGCCGAGCGGGGGGTGGAAACATTCAGTACTTC
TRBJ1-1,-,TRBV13,CASSRYEHSRNTEAFF,TGTGCCAGCAGCCGGTATGAGCATTCGAGGAACACTGAAGCTTTCTTT
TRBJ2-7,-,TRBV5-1,CASSLDLYEQYF,TGCGCCAGCAGCTTGGACCTATACGAGCAGTACTTC
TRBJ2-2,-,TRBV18,CASSPNLQTYTGELFF,TGTGCCAGCTCACCAAATCTCCAGACTTACACCGGGGAGCTGTTTTTT
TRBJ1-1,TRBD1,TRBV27,CASSLSTGGVTEAFF,TGTGCCAGCAGTTTATCCACAGGGGGCGTGACTGAAGCTTTCTTT
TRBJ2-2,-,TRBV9,CASSFTGTPGTGELFF,TGTGCCAGCAGCTTCACCGGGACCCCGGGTACCGGGGAGCTGTTTTTT